This T cell receptor beta chain derives from a study of cytomegalovirus exposure and HLA in healthy donors. Overall study context: There were 90 million to 140 million unique TCR beta sequences, drawn from approximately 180 million T cells, in an earlier analysis.

This PCR relied on a set of 60 Vbeta primers and 13 Jbeta primers. TCRdb's table, derived via immunoSEQ multiplex PCR, lists solely in-frame clones and lacks some. Of about 200,000 clones listed, roughly 73% are singletons. About this clone itself: The target antigen is unknown.

The germline gives CDR1 SGHRS, CDR2 YFSETQ. V was shortened by 2 bases and J by 2 bases, with 23 bases between the two germline ends. This CDR3 is 19 amino acids long. Points from the study as a whole: Researchers reported from a later analysis that most CMV-associated TCR beta chains appeared HLA-restricted.

The source is a woman in her thirties in good health and CMV-seronegative. The V and J genes are TRBV5-1 and TRBJ2-1, with D tentatively TRBD2 (5 bases). The sequenced sample was PBMCs. CDR3 loop: CASSFNPPASGFPYNEQFF. The CDR3 nucleotides are TGCGCCAGCAGCTTCAATCCCCCGGCCTCGGGGTTTCCCTACAATGAGCAGTTCTTC.